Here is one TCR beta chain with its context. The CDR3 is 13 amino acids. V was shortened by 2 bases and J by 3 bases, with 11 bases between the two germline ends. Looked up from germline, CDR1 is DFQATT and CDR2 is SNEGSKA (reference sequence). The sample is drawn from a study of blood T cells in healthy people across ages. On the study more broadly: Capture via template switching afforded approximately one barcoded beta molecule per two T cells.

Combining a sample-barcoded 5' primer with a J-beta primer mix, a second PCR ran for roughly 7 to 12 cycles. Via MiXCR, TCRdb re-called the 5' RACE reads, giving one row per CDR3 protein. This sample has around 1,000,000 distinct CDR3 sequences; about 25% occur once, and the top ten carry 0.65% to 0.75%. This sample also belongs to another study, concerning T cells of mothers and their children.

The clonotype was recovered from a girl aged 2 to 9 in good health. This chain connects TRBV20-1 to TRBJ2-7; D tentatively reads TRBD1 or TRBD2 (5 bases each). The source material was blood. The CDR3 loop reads CSARRDGGYEQYF. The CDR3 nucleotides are TGCAGTGCTAGAAGGGACGGAGGCTACGAGCAGTACTTC.